The 28 T cell receptor beta chains presented below share a single source sample, sequenced in a study of Ad26.COV2.S vaccination and SARS-CoV-2 variants. This sample's treatment: 15 to 20 received Ad26.COV2.S at low or high dose, single or two shots; 5 received placebo; per-sample allocation not given. Day 63 following the first vaccine or placebo injection was when the samples were taken. TCRdb's table, derived via immunoSEQ multiplex PCR, lists solely in-frame clones and lacks some. This table has about 420,000 clones, approximately 87% appearing once. Sequenced material: peripheral blood, taken in a trial of Ad26.COV2.S vaccine versus placebo. These receptors came from a person between 18 and 60 years old who received the Ad26.COV2.S COVID-19 vaccine or a placebo.

This clone was seen once. V usage is TRBV19 and J usage is TRBJ1-6; D uncertain. Germline V gene lookup returns CDR1 LNHDA and CDR2 SQIVND (reference sequence). CDR3 length: 15 amino acids. The ends were cut back, 3 bases at V and 1 base at J, with 7 bases in the middle. As DNA, the CDR3 is TGTGCCAGTAGTATTGGGGAATCCTATAATTCACCCCTCCACTTT. Amino acid sequence: CASSIGESYNSPLHF.

V gene TRBV10-3 combines with J gene TRBJ2-3, with TRBD1 as a possible D gene (5 bases). There are 15 residues in the CDR3. Germline V gene lookup returns CDR1 ENHRY and CDR2 SYGVKD. With 4 bases removed from V and 4 bases from J, the gap between germline ends came to 15 bases. CDR3 sequence reads: CAISAGLPPPDTQYF. In DNA form, the CDR3 reads TGTGCCATCAGTGCAGGGCTTCCCCCCCCAGATACGCAGTATTTT.

V and J are TRBV9 and TRBJ2-3, with TRBD2 matching 8 bases. This CDR3 contains 14 residues. Germline assignment: CDR1 SGDLS and CDR2 YYNGEE. Trimming took 3 bases from V and 1 from J; bases not matched to a gene: 1. CDR3 in amino acids: CASSARGGTDTQYF. The CDR3 nucleotides are TGTGCCAGCAGCGCGCGGGGGGGCACAGATACGCAGTATTTT.

This clone turned up a few times. The rearrangement links TRBV3-1 (or the pseudogene TRBV3-2) to TRBJ2-1, with D possibly matching TRBD1 (5 bases). CDR3 length: 18 amino acids. With 0 bases removed from V and 5 bases from J, the gap between germline ends came to 20 bases. Germline CDR1 reads LGHDT; CDR2 reads YNNKEL (reference sequence). The CDR3 spells CASSQDQLAQGRHNEQFF. Written as DNA, the CDR3 is TGTGCCAGCAGCCAAGATCAGTTGGCGCAGGGCAGGCACAATGAGCAGTTCTTC.

The rearrangement joins TRBV12-3 or TRBV12-4 to TRBJ1-1; 8 bases match TRBD1. This CDR3 contains 13 residues. V lost 5 bases to trimming and J lost 6 bases; unmatched junction nucleotides: 5. CDR3 sequence: CASSPGGLSEAFF. The CDR3 region has the DNA TGTGCCAGCAGTCCAGGGGGCTTGTCTGAAGCTTTCTTT.

This sequence joins TRBV5-4 and TRBJ2-2; TRBD1 or TRBD2 may be the D gene (5 bases each). Trimming stripped 4 bases from V and 4 bases from J, with 11 bases between. The germline gives CDR1 SGHNT, CDR2 YYREEE (reference sequence). CDR3 size: 14 residues. CDR3 nucleotides: TGTGCCAGCAGCCCCGAGGGGTCCACCGGGGAGCTGTTTTTT. Protein sequence: CASSPEGSTGELFF.

The chain combines TRBV4-3 with TRBJ1-5; 9 bases line up with TRBD1. The V gene end was trimmed by 3 bases and the J gene end by 6 bases; junction bases not matched to a gene: 9. This CDR3 has 16 residues. Germline V gene data show CDR1 as LGHNA and CDR2 as YSLEER. CDR3 amino acids: CASSHLWDRVGQPQHF. The CDR3 DNA reads TGCGCCAGCAGCCATCTCTGGGACAGGGTGGGTCAGCCCCAGCATTTT.

The chain has TRBV7-2 and TRBJ2-3, with D possibly matching TRBD1 (8 bases). Trimming shortened V by 5 bases and J by 3 bases, and 12 bases separated the two germline ends. The CDR3 is made up of 14 amino acids. Germline-derived CDR1 and CDR2 are SGHTA and FQGNSA. CDR3 sequence (DNA): TGTGCCAGCAGCACAGGGGGGGTTACAGATACGCAGTATTTT. Translated: CASSTGGVTDTQYF. Drawing the rest from reference TRBV7-2 and TRBJ2-3, the complete variable domain is GAGVSQSPSNKVTEKGKDVELRCDPISGHTALYWYRQSLGQGLEFLIYFQGNSAPDKSGLPSDRFSAERTGGSVSTLTIQRTQQEDSAVYLCASSTGGVTDTQYFGPGTRLTVL.

This clone was detected a few times. This rearrangement joins TRBV4-1 to TRBJ2-5; D is unclear. Between the trimmed V and J ends, which lost 3 bases and 2 bases, there was a span of 19 bases. This CDR3 region has 17 residues. Germline-derived CDR1 and CDR2 are MGHRA and YSYEKL. CDR3 loop: CASSHPMGGTQQETQYF. The CDR3 nucleotides read TGCGCCAGCAGCCATCCCATGGGTGGAACACAGCAAGAGACCCAGTACTTC.

The chain combines TRBV30 with TRBJ1-4; D gene ambiguous. This CDR3 region has 14 residues. The germline V gene encodes CDR1 GTSNPN and CDR2 SVGIG (reference sequence). The V end lost 2 bases, the J end lost 3 bases, and 10 bases lay between the germline ends. The CDR3 protein is CAWSRGQANEKLFF. DNA of the CDR3: TGTGCCTGGAGTCGAGGGCAGGCTAATGAAAAACTGTTTTTT.

The chain joins TRBV27 to TRBJ2-7, with 9 nucleotides matching TRBD1. Germline loops: CDR1 MNHEY, CDR2 SMNVEV (reference sequence). This CDR3 comprises 14 residues. Unmatched junction bases numbered 6, after V lost 5 bases and J lost 4 bases. The CDR3 DNA is TGTGCCAGCAGTCCGGGACAGGGAGGGTACGAGCAGTACTTC. Protein: CASSPGQGGYEQYF.

The chain joins TRBV3-1 (or the pseudogene TRBV3-2) to TRBJ2-3; a possible D gene is TRBD1 (5 bases). CDR3 length equals 16 residues. The V and J ends lost 4 bases and 4 bases respectively, with 18 bases between them. Germline lookup yields CDR1 LGHDT and CDR2 YNNKEL (reference sequence). In DNA, the CDR3 is TGTGCCAGCAGCCTACCGGCCCGGTTAGGGGCAGATACGCAGTATTTT. Translating gives CASSLPARLGADTQYF.

J is TRBJ2-3 and V is TRBV6-4; D gene ambiguous. Trimming removed 2 bases from V and 0 bases from J, with 9 bases in between. The CDR3 runs to 15 residues. CDR1 and CDR2 (germline): MRHNA, SNTAGT. CDR3 residues: CASSDTTASTDTQYF. In nucleotides, the CDR3 is TGTGCCAGCAGTGACACAACAGCAAGCACAGATACGCAGTATTTT.

V gene TRBV5-4 combines with J gene TRBJ1-2; D is uncertain. The CDR3 has 12 amino acids. Trimming took 4 bases from V and 8 from J, leaving 12 bases between them. The germline V gene has CDR1 SGHNT and CDR2 YYREEE (reference sequence). For the CDR3, the DNA is TGTGCCAGCAGCGATGGACGGCGGGGCTACACCTTC. Its translation: CASSDGRRGYTF.

V is TRBV2 and J is TRBJ2-1, with D perhaps matching TRBD1 (5 bases). The V end was cut by 0 bases, the J end by 9 bases, with 15 bases between. CDR3 size: 15 residues. Germline V CDR1 and CDR2: SNHLY, FYNNEI. The CDR3 region has the DNA TGTGCCAGCAGTGAAGCGGGGTTACAGGTGGGTGAGCAGTTCTTC. Protein: CASSEAGLQVGEQFF.

This clone was counted at least ten times. The J gene is TRBJ2-6, the V gene TRBV4-3; maybe TRBD1 (5 bases). The CDR3 has 16 residues. V was shortened by 0 bases and J by 2 bases, with 8 bases between the two germline ends. Germline assignment: CDR1 LGHNA and CDR2 YSLEER. CDR3 amino acids: CASSQDQGTGANVLTF. The CDR3 nucleotides read TGCGCCAGCAGCCAAGACCAGGGAACTGGGGCCAACGTCCTGACTTTC.

This chain links TRBV30 with TRBJ2-2, with D hard to call. Germline V lookup: CDR1 GTSNPN, CDR2 SVGIG (reference sequence). Trimming removed 3 bases from V and 6 bases from J, with 8 bases in between. This CDR3 comprises 12 residues. The CDR3 is CAWSGGPGELFF. The CDR3 DNA follows: TGTGCCTGGAGCGGTGGACCCGGGGAGCTGTTTTTT.

V usage is TRBV3-1 (or the pseudogene TRBV3-2) and J usage is TRBJ2-7; tentative D call: TRBD1 (5 bases). The germline V and J ends were trimmed by 0 bases and 10 bases, with 16 bases remaining between them. The germline CDR1 and CDR2 sequences are LGHDT and YNNKEL (reference sequence). The CDR3 is 14 residues long. CDR3 DNA: TGTGCCAGCAGCCAAGATGAACAGGTGATTCCCCAGTACTTC. This translates into CASSQDEQVIPQYF.

J is TRBJ2-5 and V is TRBV11-2; the D is unclear. The germline gives CDR1 SGHAT, CDR2 FQNNGV. The CDR3 is made up of 18 amino acids. Trimming took 4 bases from V and 3 from J, leaving 24 bases between them. This CDR3 is CASSSAPSTLGTKETQYF. CDR3 DNA: TGTGCCAGCAGCTCCGCACCCTCCACCTTAGGAACCAAAGAGACCCAGTACTTC.

This clone was counted a single time. The chain is built from TRBV9 and TRBJ2-5, with D unresolved. Germline lookup yields CDR1 SGDLS and CDR2 YYNGEE. Trimming removed 0 bases at V and 1 base at J, with 10 bases between. This CDR3 spans 15 amino acids. Written as DNA, the CDR3 is TGTGCCAGCAGCGTAGCTTTTAGGCCCCAAGAGACCCAGTACTTC. Amino acid sequence: CASSVAFRPQETQYF.

The chain joins TRBV6-5 to TRBJ2-3; a possible D gene is TRBD1 (5 bases). CDR1 is MNHEY, CDR2 SVGAGI, per germline. The length of the CDR3 is 14 residues. Trimming removed 6 bases at V and 3 bases at J, with 13 bases between. CDR3 nucleotide sequence: TGTGCCAGCAGATGGGGAACAGGAACAGATACGCAGTATTTT. Protein sequence: CASRWGTGTDTQYF.

A single count supports this clone. V is TRBV11-1 and J is TRBJ2-7; D gene unclear. CDR1 is SGHAT, CDR2 FQDESV, per germline (reference sequence). V was cut by 2 bases and J by 0 bases, with 8 bases left in between. This CDR3 spans 14 amino acids. CDR3 sequence: CASSLISSSYEQYF. The CDR3 DNA reads TGTGCCAGCAGCTTAATAAGTTCCTCCTACGAGCAGTACTTC.

V and J are TRBV5-6 and TRBJ2-7; D is uncertain. In germline, CDR1 is SGHDT, CDR2 YYEEEE. The CDR3 totals 13 residues. V lost 1 base to trimming and J lost 2 bases, with 7 bases between them. CDR3 nucleotide sequence: TGTGCCAGCAGCTTGACTGGGACCTACGAGCAGTACTTC. Protein: CASSLTGTYEQYF.

This rearrangement joins TRBV15 to TRBJ1-4, with 9 positions matching TRBD1. The V and J ends lost 3 bases and 6 bases, in that order; junction bases with no gene match: 5. The CDR3 totals 15 residues. Per the germline V gene, CDR1 is LNHNV and CDR2 is YYDKDF (reference sequence). CDR3 amino acids: CATSRAGTGYEKLFF. The CDR3, as DNA: TGTGCCACCAGCAGGGCCGGGACAGGGTATGAAAAACTGTTTTTT.

The chain recombines TRBV7-2 with TRBJ2-3; TRBD2 matches at 13 bases. Unmatched junction bases numbered 11, after V lost 5 bases and J lost 6 bases. Germline V lookup: CDR1 SGHTA, CDR2 FQGNSA. This CDR3 spans 17 amino acids. DNA of the CDR3: TGTGCCAGCAGCCCCCAAACTAGCGGGGGGGGTCCCGATACGCAGTATTTT. Residues: CASSPQTSGGGPDTQYF.

The chain is built from TRBV27 and TRBJ2-4; D unresolved. Germline CDR1 and CDR2: MNHEY and SMNVEV (reference sequence). The ends were cut back, 4 bases at V and 0 bases at J, with 10 bases in the middle. The CDR3 is made up of 15 amino acids. The CDR3 here is CASSSLPVAKNIQYF. The DNA for the CDR3 is TGTGCCAGCAGTTCCCTCCCGGTAGCCAAAAACATTCAGTACTTC.

Written as DNA, the CDR3 is TGTGCCAGCAGCGTAGGTTCCCATACACGGGACAGGGGCTCTGGGGCCAACGTCCTGACTTTC. Translating gives CASSVGSHTRDRGSGANVLTF. V is TRBV9 and J is TRBJ2-6, with TRBD1 identical over 10 bases. V gave up 0 bases and J gave up 0 bases; unmatched junction bases: 12. The CDR3 spans 21 residues. CDR1 SGDLS and CDR2 YYNGEE come from the germline V gene.

The rearrangement links TRBV7-2 to TRBJ2-1; 7 bases are a match to TRBD1. Losses at the gene ends were 8 bases for V and 0 bases for J; bases not matched to a gene: 7. The CDR3 is 15 amino acids. Germline loops: CDR1 SGHTA, CDR2 FQGNSA. The CDR3 reads CASLTRDSSYNEQFF. The CDR3 DNA reads TGTGCCAGCCTTACTCGGGACAGCTCCTACAATGAGCAGTTCTTC.